One and the same sample provided the 20 T cell receptor beta chains below, sequenced in a study of blood T cells in healthy people across ages. A second about 7 to 12 cycle PCR used barcoded and J-beta primers. TCRdb re-called the 5' RACE reads with MiXCR, one entry per CDR3 protein. The data contain about 800,000 distinct CDR3 sequences, 58% of them seen just once; the ten biggest clones take up around 20%. Sequenced input: blood. These receptors originate from a man aged 25 to 40 in good health.

V usage is TRBV7-2 and J usage is TRBJ2-5; 8 nucleotides line up with TRBD2. CDR1 is SGHTA, CDR2 FQGNSA, per germline. Trimming removed 6 bases from V and 1 base from J; junction bases left unmatched: 16. This CDR3 spans 18 amino acids. The CDR3 nucleotides are TGTGCCAGCAGTCCCGGGGCTAGCGGGCGGTTACTCCAAGAGACCCAGTACTTC. This sequence encodes CASSPGASGRLLQETQYF.

The chain is built from TRBV7-2 and TRBJ2-1; D uncertain. Per germline, CDR1 SGHTA and CDR2 FQGNSA. This CDR3 has 11 amino acids. The V end was cut by 11 bases, the J end by 0 bases, with 5 bases between. The CDR3 here is CAGSSYNEQFF. The CDR3 nucleotides are TGTGCCGGTAGCTCCTACAATGAGCAGTTCTTC.

The chain employs TRBV6-2 or TRBV6-3 and TRBJ2-7; D call uncertain. The germline V and J ends were trimmed by 3 bases and 2 bases, with 11 bases remaining between them. CDR1 is MNHEY, CDR2 SVGEGT, per germline. The length of the CDR3 is 14 residues. In DNA form, the CDR3 reads TGTGCCAGCAGTTATGGGCAGCTAACCTACGAGCAGTACTTC. Encoded protein: CASSYGQLTYEQYF.

The CDR3 is CAANGGGTQYF. CDR3 DNA: TGTGCCGCAAATGGGGGCGGGACACAGTACTTC. The gene calls are TRBV6-5 and TRBJ2-5; D is possibly TRBD1 or TRBD2 (6 bases each). V lost 11 bases and J 11 bases, leaving 18 bases between the germline ends. Germline V gene lookup returns CDR1 MNHEY and CDR2 SVGAGI. This CDR3 comprises 11 residues.

This clonotype showed up just a few times. The genes are TRBV29-1 and TRBJ2-3, with 9 bases fitting TRBD2. V was pared by 4 bases and J by 3 bases, with 8 bases of the junction left unmatched. The germline CDR1 and CDR2 sequences are SQVTM and ANQGSEA. There are 15 residues in the CDR3. As DNA, the CDR3 is TGCAGCGTTGTTTCGCGGGGGGGCCGGACAGATACGCAGTATTTT. Amino acids: CSVVSRGGRTDTQYF.

V usage is TRBV28 and J usage is TRBJ2-5; a weak D match, TRBD1 (6 bases). Deletions cut 3 bases from V and 11 bases from J, with 16 bases between. Germline V gene lookup returns CDR1 MDHEN and CDR2 SYDVKM. The CDR3 runs 13 residues. The CDR3 region has the DNA TGTGCCAGCAGTTTGCCAGGGGCCTCTGAGCAGTACTTC. Protein product: CASSLPGASEQYF.

The chain recombines TRBV6-5 with TRBJ2-1, with D tentatively TRBD2 (7 bases). Trimming stripped 7 bases from V and 10 bases from J, with 23 bases between. Germline values: CDR1 MNHEY, CDR2 SVGAGI. The CDR3 contains 15 residues. CDR3 in DNA: TGTGCCAGCAATTCCAGGGGTATGGCCGGGAGGGAGCAGTTCTTC. Amino acids: CASNSRGMAGREQFF.

This clonotype was seen more than once but under ten times. The V gene is TRBV5-1, the J gene TRBJ2-3, with TRBD1 matching over 10 bases. This CDR3 is 17 amino acids long. The trim removed 3 bases at V and 3 bases at J, leaving 10 bases unmatched. Germline V gives CDR1 SGHRS, CDR2 YFSETQ. The CDR3: CASSWDGQGGQTDTQYF. The CDR3, as DNA: TGCGCCAGCAGCTGGGACGGACAGGGGGGGCAGACAGATACGCAGTATTTT.

CDR3 DNA: TGCAGTGCTAGAAGGGGCTTACTTTACGATGAGCAGTTCTTC. It encodes CSARRGLLYDEQFF. The V gene is TRBV20-1, the J gene TRBJ2-1; tentatively, D is TRBD1 (5 bases). This CDR3 is built from 14 residues. Germline CDR1 DFQATT, CDR2 SNEGSKA (reference sequence). The ends were cut back, 2 bases at V and 8 bases at J, with 16 bases in the middle.

This rearrangement joins TRBV7-8 to TRBJ1-6; no reliable D call. Germline V gene data show CDR1 as SGHVS and CDR2 as FQNEAQ. V lost 7 bases and J lost 10, with 5 bases in between. This CDR3 has 10 residues. CDR3 loop: CASIPSPLHF. The CDR3 DNA sequence: TGTGCCAGCATACCCTCACCCCTCCACTTT.

V gene TRBV30 combines with J gene TRBJ2-5; the D is unclear. Germline-derived CDR1 and CDR2 are GTSNPN and SVGIG (reference sequence). V lost 3 bases, J lost 1 base, and 9 bases lay in between. The CDR3 totals 13 residues. The CDR3 region has the DNA TGTGCCTGGAGCCTCGGATTCCAAGAGACCCAGTACTTC. It translates to CAWSLGFQETQYF.

The rearrangement joins TRBV5-1 to TRBJ2-5; 8 bases are shared with TRBD1. The DNA end favors TRBJ2-7, so the J call may be wrong. Looked up from germline, CDR1 is SGHRS and CDR2 is YFSETQ. This CDR3 comprises 12 residues. The CDR3 nucleotides read TGCGCCAGCAGGGAGGACAGGGACGAGCAGTACTTC. Amino acids: CASREDRDEQYF.

The chain recombines TRBV10-2 with TRBJ2-2; D is undetermined. The CDR3 consists of 13 residues. The germline V and J ends were trimmed by 3 bases and 7 bases, with 9 bases remaining between them. Germline V lookup: CDR1 WSHSY, CDR2 SAAADI. CDR3 loop: CASSERAHGELFF. Written as DNA, the CDR3 is TGCGCCAGCAGTGAACGGGCGCACGGGGAGCTGTTTTTT.

This clonotype showed up just a few times. This sequence joins TRBV29-1 and TRBJ2-5; D gene uncertain. The CDR3 is made up of 12 amino acids. V lost 6 bases and J lost 4, with 12 bases in between. Germline V lookup: CDR1 SQVTM, CDR2 ANQGSEA. CDR3 sequence: CSVQRVRETQYF. CDR3 DNA: TGCAGCGTCCAGCGTGTACGAGAGACCCAGTACTTC. Full variable domain (rest looked up from reference TRBV29-1 and TRBJ2-5): SAVISQKPSRDICQRGTSLTIQCQVDSQVTMMFWYRQQPGQSLTLIATANQGSEATYESGFVIDKFPISRPNLTFSTLTVSNMSPEDSSIYLCSVQRVRETQYFGPGTRLLVL.

Regarding this clonotype: One end of the junction is discordant with germline, which a read error may explain. The V and J genes are TRBV6-1 and TRBJ1-4; no clear D. The germline V gene encodes CDR1 MNHNS and CDR2 SASEGT. This CDR3 is 13 amino acids long. The CDR3, as DNA: TGTGCCAGCAGTGAAGGACCTAATGAAAGACTGTTTTTT. The encoded protein is CASSEGPNERLFF.

This chain joins TRBV3-1 and TRBJ2-7, with D maybe TRBD2 (6 bases). The CDR3 covers 14 residues. Germline CDR1 LGHDT, CDR2 YNNKEL (reference sequence). V lost 6 bases, J lost 3 bases, and 15 bases lay in between. CDR3 coding DNA: TGTGCCAGCAGTCCCAGGCGGGGCTTCTACGAGCAGTACTTC. Its translation: CASSPRRGFYEQYF.

This clonotype came up once. The chain links TRBV5-1 to TRBJ2-5; D is perhaps TRBD1 (5 bases). Germline values: CDR1 SGHRS, CDR2 YFSETQ. The V end lost 6 bases, the J end lost 1 base, and 10 bases lay between the germline ends. This CDR3 has 13 residues. CDR3 sequence (DNA): TGCGCCAGCAACCAGGGCAGCCAAGAGACCCAGTACTTC. Its protein product is CASNQGSQETQYF.

A word on this clonotype: One end of the junction fails to match germline, which may point to a read error. The CDR3: CASSYAAGPRNSGYTF. The CDR3 coding sequence is TGTGCCAGCAGTTACGCAGCAGGTCCCAGAAACTCTGGCTACACCTTC. The rearrangement uses TRBV6-6 and TRBJ1-2; D is uncertain. The CDR3 loop spans 16 amino acids. The germline gives CDR1 MNHNY, CDR2 SVGAGI (reference sequence).

The V call is TRBV12-3 or TRBV12-4, the J call TRBJ2-7; the D gene is possibly TRBD2 (6 bases). This CDR3 is 16 amino acids long. V lost 3 bases to trimming and J lost 6 bases, with 21 bases between them. The CDR3 loop is CASSFGLANISSEQYF. CDR3 DNA: TGTGCCAGCAGTTTTGGCCTAGCGAACATCTCTAGCGAGCAGTACTTC.

The CDR3 spells CASSPNKQVNEQFF. The CDR3 nucleotides are TGTGCCAGTAGCCCAAACAAACAGGTTAATGAGCAGTTCTTC. The V and J genes are TRBV19 and TRBJ2-1, with D perhaps TRBD1 (5 bases). Trimming took 6 bases from V and 7 from J, leaving 16 bases between them. This CDR3 has 14 residues. Per germline, CDR1 LNHDA and CDR2 SQIVND (reference sequence).